Listed below are T cell receptor beta chains from one sample, sequenced in a study of cytomegalovirus exposure and HLA in healthy donors. TCRdb keeps only in-frame clones here, not all; method: immunoSEQ multiplex PCR. There are tens of thousands of clones in the sample, with 5% to 8% held by the top ten. The source material was PBMCs. The receptors were sampled from a man aged 25 to 45 in good health and CMV-seronegative. CDR3s include the opening cysteine and the closing phenylalanine or tryptophan. A D gene is named only where the DNA matches it firmly.

j_gene: TRBJ2-7; v_gene: TRBV5-1; d_gene: TRBD2; CDR3nt: TGCGCCAGCAGCAAACTAGCGGGAGACCTGGGTGGCTACGAGCAGTACTTC; CDR3aa: CASSKLAGDLGGYEQYF
j_gene: TRBJ2-2; v_gene: TRBV5-1; d_gene: TRBD1; CDR3nt: TGCGCCAGCCGAGAAGGACAGGGGAACACCGGGGAGCTGTTTTTT; CDR3aa: CASREGQGNTGELFF
j_gene: TRBJ2-7; v_gene: TRBV7-2; d_gene: TRBD1; CDR3nt: TGTGCCAGCAGCTTATTTAGTACAGGGGGCTACGAGCAGTACTTC; CDR3aa: CASSLFSTGGYEQYF
j_gene: TRBJ2-5; v_gene: TRBV5-1; d_gene: NA; CDR3nt: TGCGCCAGCGACCTAGGACAGAGGAAAGAGACCCAGTACTTC; CDR3aa: CASDLGQRKETQYF
j_gene: TRBJ2-1; v_gene: TRBV6-5; d_gene: TRBD2; CDR3nt: TGTGCCAGCAAGCCCGGGACTAGGGCTGGGAATGAGCAGTTCTTC; CDR3aa: CASKPGTRAGNEQFF
j_gene: TRBJ1-2; v_gene: TRBV2; d_gene: NA; CDR3nt: TGTGCCAGCAGCGGCAGGCCACAGTATGGCTACACCTTC; CDR3aa: CASSGRPQYGYTF
j_gene: TRBJ1-5; v_gene: TRBV7-2; d_gene: NA; CDR3nt: TGTGCCAGCAGCCCCAGGGGATGGGGCAATCAGCCCCAGCATTTT; CDR3aa: CASSPRGWGNQPQHF
j_gene: TRBJ1-1; v_gene: TRBV19; d_gene: NA; CDR3nt: TGTGCCAGTAGTCCAAGACAGACATCTGAAGCTTTCTTT; CDR3aa: CASSPRQTSEAFF
j_gene: TRBJ2-2; v_gene: TRBV5-4; d_gene: NA; CDR3nt: TGTGCCAGCAGCTTGGGGGGAGAGAACACCGGGGAGCTGTTTTTT; CDR3aa: CASSLGGENTGELFF
j_gene: TRBJ2-7; v_gene: TRBV5-1; d_gene: TRBD1; CDR3nt: TGCGCCAGCAGCTCGGACAGGGGGACTACCTACGAGCAGTACTTC; CDR3aa: CASSSDRGTTYEQYF
j_gene: TRBJ1-6; v_gene: TRBV4-2; d_gene: NA; CDR3nt: TGTGCCAGCAGCCAAGAGGTCTCCGAGGGGGTCGCCCTCCACTTT; CDR3aa: CASSQEVSEGVALHF
j_gene: TRBJ2-5; v_gene: TRBV10-2; d_gene: NA; CDR3nt: TGCGCCAGCAGTGATTACAGCCAAGAGACCCAGTACTTC; CDR3aa: CASSDYSQETQYF
j_gene: TRBJ2-3; v_gene: TRBV9; d_gene: TRBD1; CDR3nt: TGTGCCAGCAGCACCCACAGGGGGCCAGATACGCAGTATTTT; CDR3aa: CASSTHRGPDTQYF
j_gene: TRBJ2-7; v_gene: TRBV2; d_gene: TRBD2; CDR3nt: TGTGCCAGCAGTGAGGAGGGACTAGTTGAGTACGAGCAGTACTTC; CDR3aa: CASSEEGLVEYEQYF